The 3 T cell receptor beta chains below all came from one sample that was sequenced in a study of T cells after yellow fever vaccination. One entry per CDR3 protein results from TCRdb running MiXCR on the 5' RACE reads. The sample yields roughly 520,000 distinct CDR3 sequences, about a fifth seen once. Sample: PBMCs, taken approximately 22 days after the first yellow fever vaccination. These receptors all stem from a man in his late teens or twenties who received the YFV17D yellow fever vaccine.

V is TRBV20-1 and J is TRBJ2-3; 11 nucleotides match TRBD2. The CDR3 runs to 15 residues. Germline CDR1 and CDR2: DFQATT and SNEGSKA (reference sequence). V lost 3 bases to trimming and J lost 6 bases; unmatched junction nucleotides: 8. CDR3 nucleotide sequence: TGCAGTGCTAGTCCGCTAGCGGGGGGAGATGATACGCAGTATTTT. It specifies CSASPLAGGDDTQYF.

This rearrangement joins TRBV6-2 or TRBV6-3 to TRBJ2-5; D may be TRBD1 or TRBD2 (5 bases each). Germline V CDR1 and CDR2: MNHEY, SVGEGT. The CDR3 is made up of 16 amino acids. V lost 8 bases to trimming and J lost 3 bases, with 22 bases between them. The CDR3, as DNA: TGTGCCAGCGGGGGTAGATCGAACGAGCCAGAAGAGACCCAGTACTTC. Translated, it gives CASGGRSNEPEETQYF.

The sample holds a few counts of this clonotype. The chain carries TRBV5-1 and TRBJ2-5; 7 positions match TRBD1. This CDR3 is 15 amino acids long. Germline assignment: CDR1 SGHRS and CDR2 YFSETQ. Losses at the gene ends were 4 bases for V and 1 base for J; bases not matched to a gene: 7. The CDR3 DNA follows: TGCGCCAGCAGCGCGGACAGGCCTACCCAAGAGACCCAGTACTTC. This codes for CASSADRPTQETQYF.